At least ten counts were recorded for the clone carrying this TCR beta chain. Its antigen is undetermined. iRepertoire HTBI primers and Arm-PCR of CDR3 regions built TCR beta libraries. A single record per CDR3 protein comes from TCRdb applying MiXCR to the multiplex PCR reads. The sample lists 300,000 to 400,000 distinct CDR3 sequences; approximately 15% were seen once. Sample time point: newly diagnosed GD, antithyroid drugs for less than 3 months. The TCR library was made from RNA that had been extracted from PBMCs in TRIzol. The entry originates in a study of regulatory T cells in long-lasting Graves disease. Study conclusions and caveats: The study examined only peripheral blood, not thyroid tissue.

The same sample was also used in a study of T cells in Graves' hyperthyroidism and ophthalmopathy.

This specimen consisted of peripheral blood mononuclear cells (PBMCs), obtained at new diagnosis, from a patient treated with antithyroid drugs. This sequence originates from a man aged 35 to 55 with Graves disease.

The CDR3 nucleotides read TGTGCCAGCAGTGAAATCGGGGCGGCGCAGTACTTC. It specifies CASSEIGAAQYF. The rearrangement uses TRBV2 and TRBJ2-7, with D possibly being TRBD1 or TRBD2 (5 bases each). Germline loops: CDR1 SNHLY, CDR2 FYNNEI. This CDR3 spans 12 amino acids. V was cut by 2 bases and J by 9 bases, with 11 bases left in between.